A single sample gave rise to the 14 T cell receptor beta chains below, sequenced in a study of cytomegalovirus exposure and HLA in healthy donors (dated by TCRdb to between 2016 and 2019). Library construction relied on the immunoSEQ multiplex PCR assay. For the multiplex PCR, a mixture combining 60 forward primers for TCR Vbeta segments and 13 reverse primers for TCR Jbeta segments was used. This immuneACCESS table, as held by TCRdb, lists in-frame sequences with V and J called but not all clones. Of the missing ones, under half trace to an unresolved V gene in checked studies; the others have no known cause. This sample is represented by about 140,000 clones; 61% of them were singletons. The ten largest clones capture over 1.5% of the sample. Material for sequencing was PBMCs. The receptors come from a male donor in good health and CMV-seronegative.

The chain couples TRBV6-1 to TRBJ1-3; tentatively, D is TRBD1 (6 bases). The CDR3 is 14 residues long. Germline V CDR1 and CDR2: MNHNS, SASEGT. Trimming left V 5 bases short and J 5 bases short, with 13 bases between. The CDR3 DNA follows: TGTGCCAGCAGTCGCGTCGGACAGAGAAACACCATATATTTT. Residues: CASSRVGQRNTIYF.

This clone has more than one count but fewer than ten. This sequence joins TRBV5-1 and TRBJ2-7, with 7 positions matching TRBD1. Germline V CDR1 and CDR2: SGHRS, YFSETQ. With 2 bases clipped from V and 4 bases from J, the junction kept 6 bases outside the gene matches. The CDR3 sequence is 14 residues long. The CDR3 DNA is TGCGCCAGCAGCTTAAGGGGGCTTGGGTACGAGCAGTACTTC. Translated, it gives CASSLRGLGYEQYF.

The chain combines TRBV29-1 with TRBJ2-1, with D perhaps matching TRBD2 (5 bases). This CDR3 spans 12 amino acids. Trimming left V 6 bases short and J 5 bases short, with 11 bases between. The germline V gene has CDR1 SQVTM and CDR2 ANQGSEA. The CDR3 reads CSVGERNNEQFF. DNA for the CDR3: TGCAGCGTAGGCGAGCGGAACAATGAGCAGTTCTTC.

This chain links TRBV12-5 with TRBJ2-7, with 7 bases fitting TRBD2. This CDR3 has 14 residues. V gave up 7 bases and J gave up 3 bases; unmatched junction bases: 9. Germline values: CDR1 LGHNT, CDR2 FRNRAP. In DNA form, the CDR3 reads TGTGCTAGTGCCTCCGGGGGGAAGGTCTACGAGCAGTACTTC. Translated: CASASGGKVYEQYF.

The rearrangement links TRBV7-9 to TRBJ2-1; tentative D call: TRBD2 (5 bases). The CDR3 runs to 14 residues. Germline V CDR1 and CDR2: SEHNR, FQNEAQ (reference sequence). V lost 2 bases to trimming and J lost 4 bases, with 9 bases between them. The CDR3 DNA sequence: TGTGCCAGCAGCTTACCGGGGTTTTACAATGAGCAGTTCTTC. This encodes CASSLPGFYNEQFF.

The chain combines TRBV7-3 with TRBJ2-3; possible D gene TRBD1, 5 bases. CDR1 SGHTA and CDR2 FQGTGA come from the germline V gene. This CDR3 is built from 14 residues. Trimming took off 1 base at V and 5 bases at J, with 10 bases between the two ends. DNA of the CDR3: TGTGCCAGCAGCTTAAATTATCAGGGAGATACGCAGTATTTT. Translated, it gives CASSLNYQGDTQYF.

The chain employs TRBV5-1 and TRBJ2-2; D might be TRBD2 (6 bases). CDR1 and CDR2 from the germline V gene are SGHRS and YFSETQ. There are 15 residues in the CDR3. V was cut by 4 bases and J by 0 bases, with 10 bases left in between. This CDR3 reads CASSRGDANTGELFF. The CDR3 DNA sequence: TGCGCCAGCAGCCGCGGGGACGCGAACACCGGGGAGCTGTTTTTT.

V is TRBV4-3 and J is TRBJ1-2, with D perhaps TRBD1 (6 bases). The CDR3 contains 17 residues. V was clipped by 0 bases and J by 4 bases, with 18 bases between them. Germline CDR1 and CDR2: LGHNA and YSLEER. The chain's CDR3 is CASSQDSSTGPTYGYTF. CDR3 coding DNA: TGCGCCAGCAGCCAAGATTCTTCTACAGGGCCCACCTATGGCTACACCTTC.

Here the CDR3 DNA reads TGTGCCAGTAGTATCTCACAGCCTCAGCCCCAGCATTTT. Amino acids: CASSISQPQPQHF. This chain uses TRBV19 with TRBJ1-5; no clear D gene. The CDR3 extends over 13 amino acids. V was clipped by 3 bases and J by 6 bases, with 9 bases between them. Germline values: CDR1 LNHDA, CDR2 SQIVND (reference sequence).

This clone was seen a handful of times. V gene TRBV28 combines with J gene TRBJ2-4; possibly TRBD1 for D (5 bases). V was cut by 4 bases and J by 8 bases, with 15 bases left in between. CDR1 and CDR2 from the germline V gene are MDHEN and SYDVKM. The length of the CDR3 is 14 residues. The CDR3 DNA reads TGTGCCAGCAGTTCCTCCCCCAGGGAAGACATTCAGTACTTC. It codes for CASSSSPREDIQYF.

The rearrangement links TRBV30 to TRBJ1-6, with 8 bases identical to TRBD1. The CDR3 is 14 amino acids. V lost 1 base to trimming and J lost 8 bases; unmatched junction nucleotides: 4. Germline lookup yields CDR1 GTSNPN and CDR2 SVGIG (reference sequence). This chain's CDR3 is CAWSGTGNYSPLHF. The CDR3 DNA sequence: TGTGCCTGGAGTGGGACAGGGAATTATTCACCCCTCCACTTT.

The rearrangement links TRBV11-3 to TRBJ1-3; D gene ambiguous. This CDR3 comprises 15 residues. Germline V CDR1 and CDR2: SGHNT, YENEEA. The germline V and J ends were trimmed by 2 bases and 4 bases, with 12 bases remaining between them. The CDR3, as DNA: TGTGCCAGCAGCTTAATGTCGGCGGAGGGAAACACCATATATTTT. It encodes CASSLMSAEGNTIYF.

The rearrangement joins TRBV27 to TRBJ1-6; 8 bases are shared with TRBD1. This CDR3 has 14 residues. From germline, CDR1 is MNHEY and CDR2 SMNVEV (reference sequence). J lost 6 bases, V lost 3 bases, and 1 base had no gene match. CDR3: CASSFQGANSPLHF. In DNA form, the CDR3 reads TGTGCCAGCAGTTTCCAGGGGGCTAATTCACCCCTCCACTTT.

The chain recombines TRBV5-3 with TRBJ2-4; D may be TRBD1 (6 bases). TRBV5-3 qualifies as an ORF whose function is uncertain. The V end lost 4 bases, the J end lost 0 bases, and 14 bases lay between the germline ends. The CDR3 loop spans 16 amino acids. DNA for the CDR3: TGTGCCAGAAGCAAACGGACAGCCTTAGCCAAAAACATTCAGTACTTC. Translated: CARSKRTALAKNIQYF.